A selection of T cell receptor beta chains follows, all from one sample in a study of blood T cells in healthy people across ages. Using its own MiXCR run on the 5' RACE reads, TCRdb lists one record per CDR3 protein. The repertoire consists of 700,000 to 900,000 distinct CDR3 sequences, with about 55% occurring once and the leading ten covering roughly 40%. Sequenced material: blood. These receptors were obtained from a man at least 80 years old in good health. Each CDR3 is given with its conserved first and last residue. D genes are given only for firm matches. Clone size appears in some rows only: once, few, many, or a class for an expanded clone.

TRBJ2-3 | TRBV6-5 | TRBD2 | . | 20 | TGTGCCAGCAGTTACGCGGCCCCCGGGACTAGCGTTGGGGTTGGAGATACGCAGTATTTT | CASSYAAPGTSVGVGDTQYF
TRBJ2-1 | TRBV7-3 | . | . | 17 | TGTGCCAGCAGCGCTAGAGCGGGCGGGGCCCAAAACAATGAGCAGTTCTTC | CASSARAGGAQNNEQFF
TRBJ1-5 | TRBV2 | . | . | 16 | TGTGCCAGCAGAGACCGGTGGGGGGCCGAGAATCAGCCCCAGCATTTT | CASRDRWGAENQPQHF
TRBJ2-7 | TRBV3-1 | TRBD2 | . | 18 | TGTGCCAGCAGCCAAGATGGGGTAGCGGGAGGGATATCCAACGAGCAGTACTTC | CASSQDGVAGGISNEQYF
TRBJ2-7 | TRBV10-1 | TRBD2 | few | 13 | TGCGCCAGCAAAGCGGGAGGGTACAATGAGCAGTACTTC | CASKAGGYNEQYF
TRBJ2-1 | TRBV3-1 | TRBD2 | few | 18 | TGTGCCAGCAGCCAAGGGACTAGCGTGATGAGCTCCTACAATGAGCAGTTCTTC | CASSQGTSVMSSYNEQFF
TRBJ2-7 | TRBV6-6 | . | . | 14 | TGTGCCAGCAGACCGGCGGCAGGGTCCTACGAGCAGTACTTC | CASRPAAGSYEQYF
TRBJ2-5 | TRBV7-2 | . | . | 11 | TGTGCCAGCAGCTTGCCGGGGACCCAGTACTTC | CASSLPGTQYF
TRBJ2-7 | TRBV20-1 | . | . | 16 | TGCAGTGCTCACGGAACGGCTAGTCAAAGCTCCTACGAGCAGTACTTC | CSAHGTASQSSYEQYF
TRBJ2-1 | TRBV12-3/TRBV12-4 | . | . | 13 | TGTGCCAGCACTCTAAGCTCCTACAATGAGCAGTTCTTC | CASTLSSYNEQFF
TRBJ1-1 | TRBV5-6 | . | . | 17 | TGTGCCAGCAGCTTGGTTGTTGGTGTTCAGCTGAACACTGAAGCTTTCTTT | CASSLVVGVQLNTEAFF
TRBJ1-2 | TRBV6-6 | . | . | 13 | TGTGCCAGCAGCGAGTCGACGGGCCATGGCTACACCTTC | CASSESTGHGYTF
TRBJ2-3 | TRBV12-3/TRBV12-4 | . | . | 13 | TGTGCCAGCAGCCCCGACAGTCCCAGATACGCGTATTTT | CASSPDSPRYAYF
TRBJ2-7 | TRBV4-1 | TRBD1 | . | 15 | TGCGCCAGCAGCCAACCCTGGACAGGGCCCTACGAGCAGTACTTC | CASSQPWTGPYEQYF
TRBJ1-4 | TRBV25-1 | . | . | 15 | TGTGCCAGCAGCAAAAGGACGGATGGGAGGGAAAAACTGTTTTTT | CASSKRTDGREKLFF
TRBJ1-2 | TRBV29-1 | . | . | 12 | TGCAGCGTTGGAGGACAAAACTATGGCTACACCTTC | CSVGGQNYGYTF
TRBJ1-2 | TRBV2 | . | few | 12 | TGTGCCAGCTCCCAGACCTCCGGGAAAGTCACCTTC | CASSQTSGKVTF
TRBJ2-7 | TRBV3-1 | . | . | 14 | TGTGCCAGCAGCCCCCCCCGTGTGGCATACGAGCAGTACTTC | CASSPPRVAYEQYF
TRBJ2-1 | TRBV15 | TRBD1 | . | 14 | TGTGCCACCAGCAGAGATTCAGGGGGTACTGAGCAGTTCTTC | CATSRDSGGTEQFF
TRBJ2-7 | TRBV5-1 | TRBD1 | . | 15 | TGCGCCAGCAGCTTGGCCCCGGGACAGGGGAACGAGCAGTACTTC | CASSLAPGQGNEQYF
TRBJ1-3 | TRBV6-5 | . | . | 15 | TGTGCCAGCAGTTTAACGGGGGCGCATGGAAACACCATATATTTT | CASSLTGAHGNTIYF
TRBJ2-1 | TRBV12-5 | . | few | 14 | TGTGCTAGTGCCTCGGGCAGTAAGAGAAATGAGCAGTTCTTC | CASASGSKRNEQFF
TRBJ2-6 | TRBV10-3 | . | once | 15 | TGTGCCATCAGTGAGCTCAGCTCTGGGGCCAACGTCCTGACTTTC | CAISELSSGANVLTF
TRBJ1-4 | TRBV6-2/TRBV6-3 | . | . | 19 | TGTGCCAGCAGATCACTCCGGGACAAAAACTCTGAATTTAATGAAAAACTGTTTTTT | CASRSLRDKNSEFNEKLFF